The TCR beta chain under discussion was sequenced for a study of monozygotic twins with inflammatory bowel disease. Points from the study as a whole: A single strong IBD-associated signal or clonotype was not supported by the findings.

Remarks on this clonotype: Its antigen is still unknown.

CDR3 length equals 13 residues. Germline CDR1 DFQATT, CDR2 SNEGSKA (reference sequence). Per TCR library, approximately 3.5 ug of total RNA was used. The study subjected TCRalpha and TCRbeta cDNA to two nested PCRs of 16 and 9 cycles. From the 5' RACE reads, TCRdb lists one entry per CDR3 protein and no DNA. Its table records about 300,000 distinct CDR3 sequences. Sequencing used blood. This sequence joins TRBV20-1 and TRBJ1-5; TCRdb selects TRBD1, and the lack of DNA leaves this call unchecked. This TCR came from a human donor with ulcerative colitis or Crohn's disease, or a healthy co-twin of an affected twin (not recorded which). CDR3 sequence reads: CSARSQGARPQHF.